The TCR beta chain under discussion was sequenced for a study of vaccination effects on CD4 cells after COVID-19. About the research overall: Peptides at approximately 10 ug/ml and IL-2 at about 10 IU/ml were added to around 2 million PBMC per well.

Measured with immunoSEQ multiplex PCR; TCRdb has only the in-frame clones, and not every one. The data show 50,000 to 60,000 clones, with 78% seen just once and 4.3% held by the top ten. Study-level findings and limits: Infection- and vaccine-induced clones contracted markedly late after vaccination.

Remarks on this clone: The antigen is unknown.

Germline CDR1 and CDR2: SQVTM and ANQGSEA. The CDR3 is 13 residues long. Trimming stripped 2 bases from V and 7 bases from J, with 14 bases between. The authors isolated CD4+ T cells after around 9 days of culture. All study participants received two doses of BNT162b2 or mRNA-1273 vaccine. In the cultures, half the medium was exchanged for IL-2 medium on days 3 and 7. The TCR comes from a human donor who received a COVID-19 vaccine. The starting material was CD4+ T cells from PBMCs cultured without peptide, obtained after COVID-19 vaccination. The chain couples TRBV29-1 to TRBJ1-1; D gene unclear. CDR3 sequence (DNA): TGCAGCGTTGAAAGGACCGGGGTCATTGAAGCTTTCTTT. It is translated as CSVERTGVIEAFF.